One and the same sample provided the 25 T cell receptor beta chains below, sequenced in a study of patients and donors after allogeneic stem cell transplantation. MiXCR, applied by TCRdb to the RT-PCR reads, yields one record per CDR3 protein. Among fewer than 13,000 distinct CDR3 sequences listed, 22% were seen once. Sequences were obtained from blood, either unsorted or a sorted T cell fraction (not recorded which). The receptors shown here come from a human donor who was either an allogeneic HSCT recipient or a stem cell or donor lymphocyte infusion donor (not recorded which). It is not recorded whose cells these are; they may come from a transplant donor.

This chain joins TRBV7-2 and TRBJ2-1, with TRBD2 matching over 13 bases. The germline V gene encodes CDR1 SGHTA and CDR2 FQGNSA. V shed 4 bases and J 2 bases; nucleotides not matched to a gene: 2. The CDR3 consists of 16 residues. The CDR3 nucleotides read TGTGCCAGCAGCTCAGGACTAGCGGGGGCCTACAATGAGCAGTTCTTC. The encoded protein is CASSSGLAGAYNEQFF. The full variable domain, its missing parts supplied by reference TRBV7-2 and TRBJ2-1, is GAGVSQSPSNKVTEKGKDVELRCDPISGHTALYWYRQSLGQGLEFLIYFQGNSAPDKSGLPSDRFSAERTGGSVSTLTIQRTQQEDSAVYLCASSSGLAGAYNEQFFGPGTRLTVL.

The rearrangement joins TRBV2 to TRBJ2-6; perhaps TRBD2 as D (5 bases). The germline gives CDR1 SNHLY, CDR2 FYNNEI. Trimming left V 5 bases short and J 1 base short, with 9 bases between. The CDR3 runs to 15 residues. In DNA, the CDR3 is TGTGCCAGCAGTCGCGGGTATTCTGGGGCCAACGTCCTGACTTTC. Its translation: CASSRGYSGANVLTF.

This chain joins TRBV21-1 and TRBJ2-1; whether TRBD2, the table's D call, matches the DNA was not checked. TRBV21-1 is flagged as a pseudogene. The CDR3 totals 17 residues. The CDR3 reads CASSTPNSGGFYNEQFF. In DNA, the CDR3 is TGTGCCAGCAGCACCCCAAATAGCGGGGGCTTCTACAATGAGCAGTTCTTC.

This clonotype has just a few counts. This sequence joins TRBV6-5 and TRBJ1-4, with TRBD1 matching over 8 bases. This CDR3 is built from 13 residues. CDR1 and CDR2 (germline): MNHEY, SVGAGI. The V and J ends lost 6 bases and 8 bases, in that order; junction bases with no gene match: 5. The CDR3 bases are TGTGCCAGCAGGAAGGACAGGGCGGAAAAACTGTTTTTT. Amino acids: CASRKDRAEKLFF.

This chain uses TRBV9 with TRBJ1-6; 7 bases fit TRBD1. The junction had 3 bases not matched to a gene; V was cut back by 1 base and J by 8 bases. The germline V gene has CDR1 SGDLS and CDR2 YYNGEE. The CDR3 is made up of 14 amino acids. The CDR3 is CASSVTQGDSPLHF. In nucleotides, the CDR3 is TGTGCCAGCAGCGTAACGCAGGGGGATTCACCCCTCCACTTT.

This clonotype was counted many times. The V and J genes are TRBV12-3 or TRBV12-4 and TRBJ2-5; D remains ambiguous. The CDR3 loop spans 11 amino acids. V dropped 5 bases and J dropped 4 bases, with 5 bases sitting between them. The CDR3 DNA reads TGTGCCAGCAGTCTACGAGAGACCCAGTACTTC. Its translation is CASSLRETQYF.

The V and J genes are TRBV12-3 or TRBV12-4 and TRBJ1-2; D gene uncertain. The CDR3 sequence is 13 residues long. The V and J ends lost 1 base and 5 bases respectively, with 8 bases between them. This CDR3 is CASSLGRSYGYTF. The CDR3 DNA is TGTGCCAGCAGTTTAGGCAGGAGTTATGGCTACACCTTC.

This sequence joins TRBV5-1 and TRBJ2-7, with TRBD2 matching 7 bases. Germline values: CDR1 SGHRS, CDR2 YFSETQ. The CDR3 totals 15 residues. Unmatched junction bases numbered 8, after V lost 0 bases and J lost 5 bases. Here the CDR3 DNA reads TGCGCCAGCAGCTTGGCCGGGGGGTCTATGAACGAGCAGTACTTC. Protein: CASSLAGGSMNEQYF.

In this sample, this clonotype turned up a few times. The chain carries TRBV15 and TRBJ1-5; D possibly corresponds to TRBD1 (5 bases). The V gene's germline CDR1 is LNHNV and CDR2 YYDKDF (reference sequence). V lost 6 bases and J 0 bases, leaving 24 bases between the germline ends. The CDR3 has 19 amino acids. CDR3: CATRIHPTAGRSSNQPQHF. The CDR3, as DNA: TGTGCCACCAGAATTCACCCCACCGCGGGGCGTTCTAGCAATCAGCCCCAGCATTTT.

The CDR3 loop is CASSSKTGNYEQYF. The CDR3 DNA reads as TGCGCCAGCAGCTCTAAGACAGGCAACTACGAGCAGTACTTC. The chain links TRBV5-1 to TRBJ2-7; perhaps TRBD1 as D (6 bases). The V end was cut by 3 bases, the J end by 3 bases, with 13 bases between. This CDR3 contains 14 residues. Germline CDR1 SGHRS, CDR2 YFSETQ.

This clonotype showed up just a few times. The chain recombines TRBV3-1 with TRBJ2-2, with 8 positions matching TRBD2. J lost 3 bases, V lost 1 base, and 13 bases had no gene match. This CDR3 spans 19 amino acids. In germline, CDR1 is LGHDT, CDR2 YNNKEL (reference sequence). The CDR3 loop reads CASSQAGTRSAYYTGELFF. The CDR3 DNA reads as TGTGCCAGCAGCCAAGCGGGGACTAGATCGGCCTATTACACCGGGGAGCTGTTTTTT.

V gene TRBV12-3 or TRBV12-4 combines with J gene TRBJ1-1; no definite D call. Trimming took 5 bases from V and 7 from J, leaving 8 bases between them. The CDR3 is 11 amino acids. The CDR3 loop reads CASSMVNEAFF. The CDR3, as DNA: TGTGCCAGCAGTATGGTCAATGAAGCTTTCTTT.

The CDR3 sequence is CASSLNRGKHGELFF. The CDR3 DNA follows: TGTGCCAGCAGCTTAAATAGGGGGAAGCACGGGGAGCTGTTTTTT. The chain recombines TRBV7-2 with TRBJ2-2; D possibly corresponds to TRBD1 (6 bases). The CDR3 spans 15 residues. V gave up 2 bases and J gave up 7 bases, with 14 bases separating them. Germline V gene sequence: CDR1 SGHTA, CDR2 FQGNSA.

This clonotype was recorded many times. The chain uses TRBV5-1 and TRBJ2-3, with TRBD1 matching 11 bases. The V gene's germline CDR1 is SGHRS and CDR2 YFSETQ. With 4 bases clipped from V and 2 bases from J, the junction kept 6 bases outside the gene matches. The CDR3 covers 16 residues. CDR3 bases: TGCGCCAGCAGCCTCCTTGGACAGGGGGCCACAGATACGCAGTATTTT. It specifies CASSLLGQGATDTQYF. The full variable domain, rest sourced from reference TRBV5-1 and TRBJ2-3, is KAGVTQTPRYLIKTRGQQVTLSCSPISGHRSVSWYQQTPGQGLQFLFEYFSETQRNKGNFPGRFSGRQFSNSRSEMNVSTLELGDSALYLCASSLLGQGATDTQYFGPGTRLTVL.

This clonotype was found many times. V gene TRBV15 combines with J gene TRBJ1-4, with a possible D match to TRBD1 (6 bases). Germline loops: CDR1 LNHNV, CDR2 YYDKDF (reference sequence). V was trimmed by 7 bases and J by 0 bases, leaving 15 bases between them. The CDR3 has 16 residues. DNA for the CDR3: TGTGCCACCACCTCGGGACACATGTCAACTAATGAAAAACTGTTTTTT. Translated: CATTSGHMSTNEKLFF. The variable domain in full, completed from reference TRBV15 and TRBJ1-4, reads DAMVIQNPRYQVTQFGKPVTLSCSQTLNHNVMYWYQQKSSQAPKLLFHYYDKDFNNEADTPDNFQSRRPNTSFCFLDIRSPGLGDTAMYLCATTSGHMSTNEKLFFGSGTQLSVL.

The V call is TRBV3-1, the J call TRBJ1-4; TRBD1 might be the D (6 bases). Germline V gene data show CDR1 as LGHDT and CDR2 as YNNKEL (reference sequence). CDR3 length: 16 amino acids. V lost 3 bases to trimming and J lost 0 bases, with 11 bases between them. The CDR3 spells CASSHRGPATNEKLFF. In DNA, the CDR3 is TGTGCCAGCAGCCATCGGGGGCCGGCAACTAATGAAAAACTGTTTTTT.

This clonotype was picked up many times. The genes are TRBV5-1 and TRBJ1-4; D unclear. Trimming cost V 4 bases and J 7 bases, with 14 bases left between them. The CDR3 is made up of 14 amino acids. CDR1 is SGHRS, CDR2 YFSETQ, per germline. The CDR3 DNA sequence: TGCGCCAGCAGCCCAACGGGCATCGGTGAAAAACTGTTTTTT. Amino acids: CASSPTGIGEKLFF. The entire variable domain, with the rest obtained from reference TRBV5-1 and TRBJ1-4, is as follows: KAGVTQTPRYLIKTRGQQVTLSCSPISGHRSVSWYQQTPGQGLQFLFEYFSETQRNKGNFPGRFSGRQFSNSRSEMNVSTLELGDSALYLCASSPTGIGEKLFFGSGTQLSVL.

In this sample, this clonotype turned up many times. The gene calls are TRBV29-1 and TRBJ1-2; no firm D call. Deletions cut 4 bases from V and 4 bases from J, with 13 bases between. Germline V gives CDR1 SQVTM, CDR2 ANQGSEA. The CDR3 length is 13 residues. CDR3 DNA: TGCAGCGTTGTATTGGGGAGCCGCTATGGCTACACCTTC. Translating it yields CSVVLGSRYGYTF.

This clonotype was counted ten times or more. The rearrangement joins TRBV7-7 to TRBJ2-5; 11 bases are shared with TRBD2. V lost 5 bases to trimming and J lost 2 bases; unmatched junction nucleotides: 7. The CDR3 covers 16 residues. Germline CDR1 is SSHAT and CDR2 is FNYEAQ (reference sequence). The CDR3 sequence is CASSPTSGGPQETQYF. CDR3 DNA: TGTGCCAGCAGCCCAACTAGCGGGGGCCCGCAAGAGACCCAGTACTTC.

Within the sample, this clonotype is large (0.1 to 1%). This sequence joins TRBV5-1 and TRBJ1-6; D is possibly TRBD1 (6 bases). Germline values: CDR1 SGHRS, CDR2 YFSETQ. The CDR3 extends over 14 amino acids. With 0 bases removed from V and 5 bases from J, the gap between germline ends came to 6 bases. The CDR3 region has the DNA TGCGCCAGCAGCTTGGGACAGGATAATTCACCCCTCCACTTT. This encodes CASSLGQDNSPLHF. The variable domain in full, with the rest retrieved from reference TRBV5-1 and TRBJ1-6, is KAGVTQTPRYLIKTRGQQVTLSCSPISGHRSVSWYQQTPGQGLQFLFEYFSETQRNKGNFPGRFSGRQFSNSRSEMNVSTLELGDSALYLCASSLGQDNSPLHFGNGTRLTVT.

This clonotype has a count of ten or more. The chain employs TRBV24-1 and TRBJ2-7; no clear D. Germline CDR1 KGHDR, CDR2 SFDVKD. V lost 3 bases and J lost 0, with 17 bases in between. The CDR3 length is 17 residues. CDR3 protein: CATSDDELFKGSYEQYF. CDR3 nucleotide sequence: TGTGCCACCAGTGATGACGAACTCTTTAAGGGCTCCTACGAGCAGTACTTC.

The rearrangement links TRBV20-1 to TRBJ1-3; D unresolved. V lost 1 base and J lost 0, with 10 bases in between. This CDR3 is built from 15 residues. Germline V lookup: CDR1 DFQATT, CDR2 SNEGSKA (reference sequence). The chain's CDR3 is CSARGDPISGNTIYF. CDR3 sequence (DNA): TGCAGTGCTAGAGGTGATCCGATCTCTGGAAACACCATATATTTT.

The chain joins TRBV12-3 or TRBV12-4 to TRBJ2-1, with D possibly being TRBD2 (5 bases). The V and J ends lost 5 bases and 16 bases respectively, with 18 bases between them. This CDR3 is built from 12 residues. The CDR3 protein is CASSPRTPQLFF. The CDR3 DNA reads as TGTGCCAGCAGTCCCCGGACTCCTCAGCTATTCTTC.

CDR3 sequence (DNA): TGTGCCAGCAGATATGCGATCGGGGCTTTCGGCAACACTGAAGCTTTCTTT. As protein: CASRYAIGAFGNTEAFF. V is TRBV6-1 and J is TRBJ1-1, with D tentatively TRBD1 (5 bases). CDR1 and CDR2 from the germline V gene are MNHNS and SASEGT. Trimming shortened V by 6 bases and J by 2 bases, and 22 bases separated the two germline ends. This CDR3 region has 17 residues.

V usage is TRBV10-3 and J usage is TRBJ2-1; TRBD2 matches at 15 bases. The CDR3 has 15 residues. The germline V gene has CDR1 ENHRY and CDR2 SYGVKD. After removal of 8 bases from V and 4 bases from J, the junction contained 3 bases not matched to a gene. In DNA form, the CDR3 reads TGTGCCATCGGACTAGCGGGGGGGCTATACAATGAGCAGTTCTTC. Translating gives CAIGLAGGLYNEQFF.